This T cell receptor (beta chain) was documented in a study of blood T cell repertoires in COVID-19. Looking at the study overall: The study drew acute and convalescent COVID-19 samples from the United States, Italy and Spain. Sample material is recorded as cDNA or gDNA derived from T cells, B-cell-depleted T cells, or PBMCs.

V was trimmed by 0 bases and J by 2 bases, leaving 5 bases between them. The CDR3 is 14 residues long. Germline V gene data show CDR1 as MGHRA and CDR2 as YSYEKL. The data were produced by immunoSEQ multiplex PCR, yet TCRdb's version contains in-frame clones alone and is incomplete. The sample has about 140,000 clones; around four fifths are singletons. This sequence originates from an elderly woman with acute or convalescent COVID-19. Specimen: peripheral blood. The chain has TRBV4-1 and TRBJ1-3; no clear D gene. In DNA, the CDR3 is TGCGCCAGCAGCCAAGACCGCGCTGGAAACACCATATATTTT. This sequence encodes CASSQDRAGNTIYF.